The 10 T cell receptor beta chains given below trace back to one sample, sequenced in a study of brain T cells in children with intractable seizures. The protocol was immunoSEQ multiplex PCR, while the TCRdb copy is restricted to in-frame clones and leaves out a portion. Here the sample spans 340,000 or so clones, about 93% being singletons. As for time point: blood from clinic visit 5 months post-surgery; TSC patient then seizure free. Sequenced material: peripheral blood, taken roughly 5 months after surgery. The receptors shown here come from a boy younger than two with tuberous sclerosis and intractable seizures.

The rearrangement joins TRBV5-4 to TRBJ2-7; perhaps TRBD1 as D (6 bases). The CDR3 spans 15 residues. Germline CDR1 SGHNT, CDR2 YYREEE (reference sequence). Trimming left V 0 bases short and J 3 bases short, with 13 bases between. CDR3 DNA sequence: TGTGCCAGCAGCTTGGGGGGGCAGGGGATCTACGAGCAGTACTTC. It translates to CASSLGGQGIYEQYF.

The genes are TRBV9 and TRBJ1-1; D is undetermined. Deletions cut 3 bases from V and 1 base from J, with 7 bases between. The V gene's germline CDR1 is SGDLS and CDR2 YYNGEE. CDR3 length: 13 residues. CDR3 residues: CASSALTNTEAFF. The CDR3 DNA reads as TGTGCCAGCAGCGCCCTGACGAACACTGAAGCTTTCTTT.

The CDR3 loop is CASSFGRGNYEQYF. CDR3 in DNA: TGTGCCAGCAGCTTCGGTAGGGGGAACTACGAGCAGTACTTC. The chain uses TRBV11-3 and TRBJ2-7; TRBD1 is a possible D gene (6 bases). This CDR3 has 14 residues. V lost 3 bases, J lost 3 bases, and 12 bases lay in between. Germline-derived CDR1 and CDR2 are SGHNT and YENEEA.

V is TRBV25-1 and J is TRBJ1-1, with 8 nucleotides matching TRBD1. The CDR3 contains 11 residues. Germline V gene lookup returns CDR1 MGHDK and CDR2 SYGVNS. V dropped 5 bases and J dropped 10; count of bases not matched to a gene: 3. CDR3 DNA: TGTGCCAGCAGTACCGGGACAGGAGCTTTCTTT. It codes for CASSTGTGAFF.

The rearrangement joins TRBV24-1 to TRBJ2-3, with no clear D. Deletions cut 1 base from V and 6 bases from J, with 16 bases between. Germline CDR1 KGHDR, CDR2 SFDVKD. CDR3 length equals 16 residues. The CDR3 is CATSDFRGPREDTQYF. The CDR3 DNA sequence: TGTGCCACCAGTGATTTCAGAGGACCCCGAGAGGATACGCAGTATTTT.

The chain recombines TRBV28 with TRBJ1-5; no definite D call. The CDR3 extends over 12 amino acids. Trimming left V 1 base short and J 6 bases short, with 4 bases between. Germline V CDR1 and CDR2: MDHEN, SYDVKM. Here the CDR3 reads CASSLSVQPQHF. The DNA of the CDR3 is TGTGCCAGCAGTTTATCAGTTCAGCCCCAGCATTTT.

The V call is TRBV28, the J call TRBJ2-5, with 9 bases identical to TRBD1. Trimming took 3 bases from V and 3 from J; bases not matched to a gene: 5. CDR1 is MDHEN, CDR2 SYDVKM, per germline. This CDR3 spans 15 amino acids. CDR3 in amino acids: CASSLGRDREETQYF. The CDR3 DNA follows: TGTGCCAGCAGTTTGGGCCGGGACAGGGAAGAGACCCAGTACTTC.

This chain uses TRBV25-1 with TRBJ2-1; 7 positions match TRBD1. V was clipped by 4 bases and J by 4 bases; unmatched bases: 10. Germline-derived CDR1 and CDR2 are MGHDK and SYGVNS. This CDR3 is 16 amino acids long. DNA for the CDR3: TGTGCCAGCAGTGCCCGGAAGGGGACAGAATACAATGAGCAGTTCTTC. Its translation: CASSARKGTEYNEQFF.

This clone was seen just once. The chain has TRBV6-5 and TRBJ2-5; weak D call: TRBD1 (6 bases). The V end was cut by 8 bases, the J end by 1 base, with 11 bases between. The CDR3 totals 13 residues. CDR1 and CDR2 from the germline V gene are MNHEY and SVGAGI. The DNA for the CDR3 is TGTGCCAGCCTACAGGGCCCCCAAGAGACCCAGTACTTC. The encoded protein is CASLQGPQETQYF.

The chain employs TRBV6-5 and TRBJ1-5; 10 bases are a match to TRBD1. V shed 6 bases and J 7 bases; nucleotides not matched to a gene: 9. The CDR3 extends over 15 amino acids. Germline CDR1 is MNHEY and CDR2 is SVGAGI. The CDR3 DNA follows: TGTGCCAGCAGCCCCTCCGGGACAGGGGCCCAGCCCCAGCATTTT. Translating gives CASSPSGTGAQPQHF.